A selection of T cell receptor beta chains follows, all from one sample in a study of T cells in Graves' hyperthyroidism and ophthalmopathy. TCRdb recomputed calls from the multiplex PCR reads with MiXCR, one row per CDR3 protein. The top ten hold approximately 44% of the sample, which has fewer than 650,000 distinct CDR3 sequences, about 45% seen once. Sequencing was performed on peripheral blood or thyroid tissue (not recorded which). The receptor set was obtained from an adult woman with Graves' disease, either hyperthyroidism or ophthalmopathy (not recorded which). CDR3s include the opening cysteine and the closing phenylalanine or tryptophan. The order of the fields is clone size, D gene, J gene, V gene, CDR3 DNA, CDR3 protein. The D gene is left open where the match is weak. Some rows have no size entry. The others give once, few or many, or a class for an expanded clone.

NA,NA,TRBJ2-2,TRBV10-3,TGTGCCATCAGTGGTCCCCAAGGGGGAGGGGACACCGGGGAGCTGTTTTTT,CAISGPQGGGDTGELFF
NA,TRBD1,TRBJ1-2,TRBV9,TGTGCCAGCAGCCCTCCCCCGGACAGGGTAATAACTAACTATGGCTACACCTTC,CASSPPPDRVITNYGYTF
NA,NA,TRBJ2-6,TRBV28,TGTGCCAGCAGTTTGGCAGATGGGGCCAACGTCCTGACTTTC,CASSLADGANVLTF
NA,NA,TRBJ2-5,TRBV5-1,TGCGCCAGCAGCATAGGACAGCGAGGCGAGACCCAGTACTTC,CASSIGQRGETQYF
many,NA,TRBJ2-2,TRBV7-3,TGTGCCAGCAGCTCAGGTGGCGGGGCAAACACCGGGGAGCTGTTTTTT,CASSSGGGANTGELFF
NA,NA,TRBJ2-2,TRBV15,TGTGCCACCAAACCTAGCGAGACCGCGAACACCGGGGAGCTGTTTTTT,CATKPSETANTGELFF
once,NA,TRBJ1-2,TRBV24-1,TGTGCCACCAGTGACGGCGTCTATGGCTACACCTTC,CATSDGVYGYTF
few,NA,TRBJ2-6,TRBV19,TGTGCCAGCTCAGACTCTGGGGCCAACGTCCTGACTTTC,CASSDSGANVLTF
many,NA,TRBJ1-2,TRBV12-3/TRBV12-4,TGTGCCAGCAGGCCGGCAGGATCAAACTATGGCTACACCTTC,CASRPAGSNYGYTF
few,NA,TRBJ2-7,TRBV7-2,TGTGCCAGCAGCTCCGACTGGACCGTCGTCTCCTACGAGCAGTACTTC,CASSSDWTVVSYEQYF
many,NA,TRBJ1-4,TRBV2,TGTGCCAGCAGTTTCACGGGTGAAAAACTGTTTTTT,CASSFTGEKLFF
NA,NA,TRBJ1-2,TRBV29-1,TGCAGCGTTGAAGATCGGTATCCCCGGGCTAACTATGGCTACACCTTC,CSVEDRYPRANYGYTF
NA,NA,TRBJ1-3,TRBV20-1,TGCAGTGCTAGAGACCCACAGAAACCTGGAAACACCATATATTTT,CSARDPQKPGNTIYF
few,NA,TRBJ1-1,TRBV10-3,TGTGCCAGCAGTGAATTTTACGGGGCGGGCACTGAAGCTTTCTTT,CASSEFYGAGTEAFF
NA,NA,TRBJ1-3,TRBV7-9,TGTGCCAGCAGCCACGGCGTATCTGGAAACACCATATATTTT,CASSHGVSGNTIYF
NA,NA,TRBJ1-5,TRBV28,TGTGGCGTTCGGCAAGGTAGCAATCAGCCCCAGCATTTT,CGVRQGSNQPQHF
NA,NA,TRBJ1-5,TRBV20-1,TGCAGTGCTTATACCCGGGCTCAGCCCCAGCATTTT,CSAYTRAQPQHF
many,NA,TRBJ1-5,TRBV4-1,TGCGCCAGCAGCCATCCCACAGGGAATCAGCCCCAGCATTTT,CASSHPTGNQPQHF
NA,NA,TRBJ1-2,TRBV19,TGTGCCAGTAGTATTGACAGCCCCCGAGGCTATGGCTACACCTTC,CASSIDSPRGYGYTF
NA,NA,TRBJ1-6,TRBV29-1,TGCAGCGTTGGTGAGGGGGATAATTCACCCTTCCACTTT,CSVGEGDNSPFHF
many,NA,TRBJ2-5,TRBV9,TGTGCCAGCAGCGTAGGCGGGACTGGAGCCCGGGGGACCCAGTACTTC,CASSVGGTGARGTQYF
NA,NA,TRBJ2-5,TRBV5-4,TGTGCCAGCAGCATCTCTCAGGGGGGCGCAGATACGCAGTACTTC,CASSISQGGADTQYF
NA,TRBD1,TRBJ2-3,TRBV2,TGTGCCAGCAGTGTGGGACAGGCGCCCACAGATACGCAGTATTTT,CASSVGQAPTDTQYF
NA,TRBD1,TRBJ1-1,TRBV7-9,TGTGCCAGCAGCTTAGGACAGGGTTACGTGAACACTGAAGCTTTCTTT,CASSLGQGYVNTEAFF
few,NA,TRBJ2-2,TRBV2,TGTGCCAGCATGAGACAGCAAAACACCGGGGAGCTGTTTTTT,CASMRQQNTGELFF
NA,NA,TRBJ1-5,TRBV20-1,TGCAGTGCTACTGACCCAAATCAGCCCCAGCATTTT,CSATDPNQPQHF
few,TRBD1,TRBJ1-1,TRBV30,TGTGCCTGGAGTGTACTAATCACAGGGGCTGAAGCTTTCTTT,CAWSVLITGAEAFF
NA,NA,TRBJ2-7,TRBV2,TGTGCCAGCAGTGCGAGGGATAGAACCTACGAGCAGTACTTC,CASSARDRTYEQYF
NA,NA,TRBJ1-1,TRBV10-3,TGTGCCACTCTATTCACCCTGGGCACTGAAGCTTTCTTT,CATLFTLGTEAFF
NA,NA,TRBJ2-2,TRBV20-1,TGCAGTGCTACTCAGGGCCAGGGGGAGCTGTTTTTT,CSATQGQGELFF
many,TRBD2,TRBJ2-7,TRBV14,TGTGCCAGCAGCCCGAGGACTAGCGGGAGTCCCTACGAGCAGTACTTC,CASSPRTSGSPYEQYF
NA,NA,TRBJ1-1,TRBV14,TGTGCCAGCAGCCCGATATACACTGAAGCTTTCTTT,CASSPIYTEAFF
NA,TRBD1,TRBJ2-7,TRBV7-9,TGTGCCAGCAGCCAACACCGACAGGGGGTTCTCTACGAGCAGTACTTC,CASSQHRQGVLYEQYF
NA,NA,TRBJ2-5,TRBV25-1,TGTGCCAGCAGTGAATCGGGGACGGTTAAGGGAGAGACCCAGTACTTC,CASSESGTVKGETQYF
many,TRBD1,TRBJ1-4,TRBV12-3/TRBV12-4,TGTGCCAGCAGTTTATGGGACAGGGAGGACGAAAAACTGTTTTTT,CASSLWDREDEKLFF
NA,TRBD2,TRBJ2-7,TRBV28,TGTGCCAGCAGTTCGTCCGGGACTCGGGGGGCCTACGAGCAGTACTTC,CASSSSGTRGAYEQYF
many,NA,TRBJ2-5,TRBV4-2,TGTGCCAGCAGAGGAGAGGAAGAGACCCAGTACTTC,CASRGEEETQYF
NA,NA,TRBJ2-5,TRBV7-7,TGTGCTAGCAGCACCGGGCAGGATGGCGAGACCCAGTACTTC,CASSTGQDGETQYF
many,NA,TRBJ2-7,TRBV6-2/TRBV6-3,TGTGCCAGCAGCGGCTCGGGGCGGTCCTACGAGCAGTACTTC,CASSGSGRSYEQYF
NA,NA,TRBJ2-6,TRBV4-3,TGCGCCAGCAGCCAAGATGTCGGGTCGGCCGGGGGCAACGTCCTGACTTTC,CASSQDVGSAGGNVLTF
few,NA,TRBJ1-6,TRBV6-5,TGTGCCAGCAGTCAGCGGGACGCATATAATTCACCCCTCCACTTT,CASSQRDAYNSPLHF
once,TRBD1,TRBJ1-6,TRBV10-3,TGTGCCATCAGGGACGACAGGGGGCCTAATAATTCACCCCTCCACTTT,CAIRDDRGPNNSPLHF
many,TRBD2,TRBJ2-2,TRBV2,TGTGCCAGCAGCCGGGGACTAGCGGAGAACACCGGGGAGCTGTTTTTT,CASSRGLAENTGELFF
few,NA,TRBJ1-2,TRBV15,TGTGCCACCAGCAGAGATAGGGGACGCCAGGGAGAAAGTGGCTACACCTTC,CATSRDRGRQGESGYTF
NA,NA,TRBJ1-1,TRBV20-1,TGCAGTGCTGAGGAGTCAGGAAACACTGAAGCTTTCTTT,CSAEESGNTEAFF